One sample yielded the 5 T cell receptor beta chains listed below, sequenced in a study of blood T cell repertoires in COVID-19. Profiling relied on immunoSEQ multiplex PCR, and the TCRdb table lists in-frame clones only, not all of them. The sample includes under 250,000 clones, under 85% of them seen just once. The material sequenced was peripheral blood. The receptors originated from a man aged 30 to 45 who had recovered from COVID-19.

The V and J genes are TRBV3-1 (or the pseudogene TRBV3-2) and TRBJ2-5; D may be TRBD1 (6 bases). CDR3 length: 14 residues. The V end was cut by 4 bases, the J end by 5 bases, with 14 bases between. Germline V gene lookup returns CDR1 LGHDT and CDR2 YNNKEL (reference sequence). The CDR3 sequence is CASSRLGAGETQYF. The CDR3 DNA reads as TGTGCCAGCAGCCGACTGGGGGCTGGGGAGACCCAGTACTTC.

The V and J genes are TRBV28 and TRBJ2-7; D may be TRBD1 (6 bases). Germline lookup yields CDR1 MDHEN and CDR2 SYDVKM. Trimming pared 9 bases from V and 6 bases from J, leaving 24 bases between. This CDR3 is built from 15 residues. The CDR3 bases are TGTGCCAGTTCTCCGACAGGCAAATTAGTTTTCGAGCAGTACGTC. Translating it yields CASSPTGKLVFEQYV.

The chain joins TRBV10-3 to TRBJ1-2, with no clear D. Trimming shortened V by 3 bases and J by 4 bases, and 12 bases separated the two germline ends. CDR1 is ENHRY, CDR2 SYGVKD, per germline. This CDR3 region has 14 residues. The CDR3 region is CAISDLGLIYGYTF. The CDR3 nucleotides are TGTGCCATCAGTGACCTCGGACTGATCTATGGCTACACCTTC.

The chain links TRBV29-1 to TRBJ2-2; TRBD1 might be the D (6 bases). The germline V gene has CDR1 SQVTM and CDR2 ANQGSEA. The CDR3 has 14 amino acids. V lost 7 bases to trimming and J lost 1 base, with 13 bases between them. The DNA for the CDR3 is TGCAGCGCAACCAGGGGACAGAACACCGGGGAGCTGTTTTTT. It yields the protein CSATRGQNTGELFF.

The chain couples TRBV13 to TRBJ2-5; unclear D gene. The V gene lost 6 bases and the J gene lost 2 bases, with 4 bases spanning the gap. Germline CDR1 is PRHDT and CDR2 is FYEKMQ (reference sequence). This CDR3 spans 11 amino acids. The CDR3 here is CASSHQETQYF. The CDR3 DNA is TGTGCCAGCAGTCATCAAGAGACCCAGTACTTC.